Listed below are T cell receptor beta chains from one sample, sequenced in a study of blood T cell repertoires in COVID-19. Generated by immunoSEQ multiplex PCR, the TCRdb table keeps only in-frame clones and is missing some. The sample consists of almost 250,000 clones, roughly 89% of them appearing once. Sequencing was carried out using PBMCs or T cells enriched from blood (not recorded which). The source is a woman in her thirties who had recovered from COVID-19. Each CDR3 is given with its conserved first and last residue. A D gene is named only where the DNA matches it firmly. Rows give clone size only sometimes, using once, few, many, or a class for an expanded clone.

v_call: TRBV5-1
clone_size: few
d_call: NA
j_call: TRBJ1-2
cdr3_length: 12
cdr3_nt: TGCGCCAGCAGCGCAGACAAAGATGGCTACACCTTC
cdr3_aa: CASSADKDGYTF

v_call: TRBV7-8
clone_size: once
d_call: NA
j_call: TRBJ1-1
cdr3_length: 14
cdr3_nt: TGTGCCAGCAGCTCTGAAAGGAGGAACACTGAAGCTTTCTTT
cdr3_aa: CASSSERRNTEAFF

v_call: TRBV7-6
clone_size: NA
d_call: TRBD2
j_call: TRBJ2-7
cdr3_length: 13
cdr3_nt: TGTGCCAGCAGCTGGGGGGGGGCCTACGAGCAGTACTTC
cdr3_aa: CASSWGGAYEQYF

v_call: TRBV27
clone_size: NA
d_call: TRBD1
j_call: TRBJ2-7
cdr3_length: 14
cdr3_nt: TGTGCCAGCAGAAAAGACAGGGGACGCTACGAGCAGTACTTC
cdr3_aa: CASRKDRGRYEQYF

v_call: TRBV5-1
clone_size: NA
d_call: NA
j_call: TRBJ2-1
cdr3_length: 15
cdr3_nt: TGCGCCAGCAGCTTGGTGGGGGGGGGCCACAATGAGCAGTTCTTC
cdr3_aa: CASSLVGGGHNEQFF

v_call: TRBV9
clone_size: NA
d_call: NA
j_call: TRBJ2-2
cdr3_length: 13
cdr3_nt: TGTGCCAGCAGCGTAGGGAGAACCGGGGAGCTGTTTTTT
cdr3_aa: CASSVGRTGELFF

v_call: TRBV6-2/TRBV6-3
clone_size: few
d_call: TRBD2
j_call: TRBJ2-2
cdr3_length: 16
cdr3_nt: TGTGCCAGCAGTTACTTCGGCGGGAGGGCAGACGGGGAGCTGTTTTTT
cdr3_aa: CASSYFGGRADGELFF

v_call: TRBV9
clone_size: NA
d_call: TRBD2
j_call: TRBJ2-1
cdr3_length: 16
cdr3_nt: TGTGCCAGCAGCTACCCTCTAGCGGGAGGATCGGGTGAGCAGTTCTTC
cdr3_aa: CASSYPLAGGSGEQFF

v_call: TRBV5-8
clone_size: NA
d_call: NA
j_call: TRBJ1-2
cdr3_length: 12
cdr3_nt: TGTGGCACGACTGAGATAAACTATGGCTACACCTTC
cdr3_aa: CGTTEINYGYTF

v_call: TRBV9
clone_size: NA
d_call: TRBD1
j_call: TRBJ1-2
cdr3_length: 18
cdr3_nt: TGTGCCAGCAGCGGAGACAGGGGCCCCAACCGGGCTAACTATGGCTACACCTTC
cdr3_aa: CASSGDRGPNRANYGYTF

v_call: TRBV7-3
clone_size: NA
d_call: NA
j_call: TRBJ1-1
cdr3_length: 13
cdr3_nt: TGTGCCAGCAGCTTAAGACGGGGGACTGAAGCTTTCTTT
cdr3_aa: CASSLRRGTEAFF

v_call: TRBV6-5
clone_size: NA
d_call: NA
j_call: TRBJ1-2
cdr3_length: 13
cdr3_nt: TGTGCCAGCAGTCGACGGAGCGAGAGTGGCTACACCTTC
cdr3_aa: CASSRRSESGYTF

v_call: TRBV5-5
clone_size: NA
d_call: NA
j_call: TRBJ1-2
cdr3_length: 13
cdr3_nt: TGTGCCAGCAGCTTGGCGTCAGGGAATGGCTACACCTTC
cdr3_aa: CASSLASGNGYTF

v_call: TRBV21-1
clone_size: NA
d_call: NA
j_call: TRBJ1-5
cdr3_length: 15
cdr3_nt: TGTGCCAGCAGCACCGTCCGGTCGCTCAATCAGCCCCAGCATTTT
cdr3_aa: CASSTVRSLNQPQHF

v_call: TRBV19
clone_size: once
d_call: TRBD1
j_call: TRBJ1-2
cdr3_length: 15
cdr3_nt: TGTGCCAGTAGTACCCCAGGGGGCGAGGACTATGGCTACACCTTC
cdr3_aa: CASSTPGGEDYGYTF

v_call: TRBV3-1/TRBV3-2
clone_size: once
d_call: NA
j_call: TRBJ2-2
cdr3_length: 17
cdr3_nt: TGTGCCAGCAGCCCACTACCCGGACTTGCGAACACCGGGGAGCTGTTTTTT
cdr3_aa: CASSPLPGLANTGELFF

v_call: TRBV4-3
clone_size: NA
d_call: NA
j_call: TRBJ1-2
cdr3_length: 13
cdr3_nt: TGCGCCAGCAGCCAAGCTACGGAGTATGGCTACACCTTC
cdr3_aa: CASSQATEYGYTF

v_call: TRBV4-3
clone_size: NA
d_call: TRBD1
j_call: TRBJ1-4
cdr3_length: 15
cdr3_nt: TGCGCCAGCAGCCCACGGACAGGGGGCGGTGAAAAACTGTTTTTT
cdr3_aa: CASSPRTGGGEKLFF

v_call: TRBV7-9
clone_size: NA
d_call: TRBD1
j_call: TRBJ1-2
cdr3_length: 15
cdr3_nt: TGTGCCAGCAGCTTGGAAGGCAGGGGGAATTATGGCTACACCTTC
cdr3_aa: CASSLEGRGNYGYTF

v_call: TRBV18
clone_size: NA
d_call: NA
j_call: TRBJ2-7
cdr3_length: 15
cdr3_nt: TGTGCCAGCTCATACGCCACGAACAACCTCTACGAGCAGTACTTC
cdr3_aa: CASSYATNNLYEQYF

v_call: TRBV18
clone_size: NA
d_call: TRBD1
j_call: TRBJ1-2
cdr3_length: 16
cdr3_nt: TGTGCCAGCTCACCAACCGGGACAGCCGCTAACTATGGCTACACCTTC
cdr3_aa: CASSPTGTAANYGYTF

v_call: TRBV27
clone_size: NA
d_call: TRBD2
j_call: TRBJ2-1
cdr3_length: 13
cdr3_nt: TGTGCCAGCAGTGCCTCTGGCGGGGGTGAGCAGTTCTTC
cdr3_aa: CASSASGGGEQFF

v_call: TRBV6-5
clone_size: NA
d_call: TRBD1
j_call: TRBJ1-5
cdr3_length: 15
cdr3_nt: TGTGCCAGCAGTTACTCTCCCCAGGGGGATCAGCCCCAGCATTTT
cdr3_aa: CASSYSPQGDQPQHF

v_call: TRBV6-5
clone_size: NA
d_call: NA
j_call: TRBJ2-7
cdr3_length: 14
cdr3_nt: TGTGCCAGCAGTTACGGGGCGGCAGGCTACGAGCAGTACTTC
cdr3_aa: CASSYGAAGYEQYF

v_call: TRBV5-1
clone_size: NA
d_call: NA
j_call: TRBJ1-1
cdr3_length: 15
cdr3_nt: TGCGCCAGCAGCTTGGCCGGGGGGAAGGACACTGAAGCTTTCTTT
cdr3_aa: CASSLAGGKDTEAFF

v_call: TRBV6-2/TRBV6-3
clone_size: NA
d_call: TRBD1
j_call: TRBJ2-5
cdr3_length: 14
cdr3_nt: TGTGCCAGCAGTCCCGGGACAGGGCCAGAGACCCAGTACTTC
cdr3_aa: CASSPGTGPETQYF

v_call: TRBV9
clone_size: NA
d_call: NA
j_call: TRBJ1-2
cdr3_length: 16
cdr3_nt: TGTGCCAGCAGCGTAGAGGGACTGTCCATTCCCAATGGCTACACCTTC
cdr3_aa: CASSVEGLSIPNGYTF

v_call: TRBV28
clone_size: once
d_call: TRBD1
j_call: TRBJ2-7
cdr3_length: 14
cdr3_nt: TGTGCCAGCAGTCCCGGGACAGAAGCTTACGAGCAGTACTTC
cdr3_aa: CASSPGTEAYEQYF

v_call: TRBV12-3/TRBV12-4
clone_size: NA
d_call: NA
j_call: TRBJ1-3
cdr3_length: 13
cdr3_nt: TGTGCCAGCAGTTTGAGAGTGGGAAACACCATATATTTT
cdr3_aa: CASSLRVGNTIYF

v_call: TRBV5-1
clone_size: NA
d_call: NA
j_call: TRBJ1-5
cdr3_length: 13
cdr3_nt: TGCGCCAGCAGCTTAATGGGGGGACAGCCCCAGCATTTT
cdr3_aa: CASSLMGGQPQHF

v_call: TRBV27
clone_size: NA
d_call: NA
j_call: TRBJ2-1
cdr3_length: 14
cdr3_nt: TGTGCCAGCAGTTGGGGGCAGGGTTTGGGTGAGCAGTTCTTC
cdr3_aa: CASSWGQGLGEQFF

v_call: TRBV7-7
clone_size: NA
d_call: TRBD2
j_call: TRBJ2-3
cdr3_length: 16
cdr3_nt: TGTGCTAGCAGCTTAGCGGTGGGCGGGAGGTCAGATACGCAGTATTTT
cdr3_aa: CASSLAVGGRSDTQYF

v_call: TRBV2
clone_size: NA
d_call: TRBD2
j_call: TRBJ2-7
cdr3_length: 16
cdr3_nt: TGTGCCAGCAGTCTCGCCCGTAGCGGGAGTCTCAACGAGCAGTACTTC
cdr3_aa: CASSLARSGSLNEQYF

v_call: TRBV10-2
clone_size: NA
d_call: NA
j_call: TRBJ1-3
cdr3_length: 15
cdr3_nt: TGCGCCAGCGAGGACGCGGGGGCGCCTGGAAACACCATATATTTT
cdr3_aa: CASEDAGAPGNTIYF